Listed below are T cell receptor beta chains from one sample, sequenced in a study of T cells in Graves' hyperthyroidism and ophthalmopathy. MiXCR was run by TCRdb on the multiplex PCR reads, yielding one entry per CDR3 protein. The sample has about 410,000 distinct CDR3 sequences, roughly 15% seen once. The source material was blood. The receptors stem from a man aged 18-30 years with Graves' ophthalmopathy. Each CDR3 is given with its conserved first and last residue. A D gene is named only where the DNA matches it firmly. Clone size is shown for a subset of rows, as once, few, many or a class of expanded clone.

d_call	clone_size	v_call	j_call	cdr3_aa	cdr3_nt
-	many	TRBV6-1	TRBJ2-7	CASTRWQVHEQYF	TGTGCCAGCACGAGATGGCAGGTCCACGAGCAGTACTTC
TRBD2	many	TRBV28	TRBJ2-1	CASSNPTSSSYNEQFF	TGTGCCAGCAGTAACCCGACTAGCTCCTCCTACAATGAGCAGTTCTTC
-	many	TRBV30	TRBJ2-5	CAWTGQYQETQYF	TGTGCCTGGACTGGACAGTACCAAGAGACCCAGTACTTC
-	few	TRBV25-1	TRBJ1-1	CASSETREAFF	TGTGCCAGCAGTGAGACCCGTGAAGCTTTCTTT
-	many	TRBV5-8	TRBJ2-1	CASSPYNNEQFF	TGTGCCAGCAGCCCGTATAACAATGAGCAGTTCTTC
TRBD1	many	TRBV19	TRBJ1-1	CASSWPGQTNTEAFF	TGTGCCAGTAGTTGGCCGGGACAGACGAACACTGAAGCTTTCTTT
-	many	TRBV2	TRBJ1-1	CASSEEDSIVTEAFF	TGTGCCAGCAGTGAGGAGGACTCCATTGTAACTGAAGCTTTCTTT
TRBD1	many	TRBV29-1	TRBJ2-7	CSSVGTGSYEQYF	TGCAGCAGCGTGGGGACAGGGTCCTACGAGCAGTACTTC
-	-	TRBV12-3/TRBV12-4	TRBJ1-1	CASSLLGSFSSATEAFF	TGTGCCAGCAGCCTCCTAGGGAGTTTTTCCTCGGCCACTGAAGCTTTCTTT
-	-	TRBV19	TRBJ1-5	CASSTSGTGFDQPQHF	TGTGCCAGTAGTACGTCAGGAACAGGGTTTGATCAGCCCCAGCATTTT
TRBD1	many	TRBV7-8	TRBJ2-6	CASSLSPAGRGQAGANVLTF	TGTGCCAGCAGCTTATCCCCGGCGGGCAGGGGGCAGGCTGGGGCCAACGTCCTGACTTTC
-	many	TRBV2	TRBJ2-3	CASSEELRMTASPNTDTQYF	TGCGCCAGCAGTGAAGAGCTTAGGATGACAGCGTCCCCCAATACAGATACGCAGTATTTT
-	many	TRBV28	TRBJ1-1	CASSLPGDMNTEAFF	TGTGCCAGCAGCCTCCCGGGGGACATGAACACTGAAGCTTTCTTT
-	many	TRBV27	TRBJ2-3	CASSFAATDTQYF	TGTGCCAGCAGTTTTGCAGCAACAGATACGCAGTATTTT
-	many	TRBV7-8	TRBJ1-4	CASSLIIGGGEKLFF	TGTGCCAGCAGCTTAATTATAGGGGGTGGTGAAAAACTGTTTTTT
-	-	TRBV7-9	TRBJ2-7	CASSDTNKGTYEQYF	TGTGCCAGCAGCGATACAAATAAGGGAACCTACGAGCAGTACTTC
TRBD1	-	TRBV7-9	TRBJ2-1	CASSWAGTGGRLSKFF	TGTGCCAGCAGCTGGGCCGGGACAGGGGGCCGGTTATCGAAGTTCTTC
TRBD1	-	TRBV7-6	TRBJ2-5	CASSLDPGQGAGETQYF	TGTGCCAGCAGCTTAGATCCGGGACAGGGGGCTGGGGAGACCCAGTACTTC
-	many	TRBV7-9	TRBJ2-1	CASSTLGEQFF	TGTGCCAGCAGCACTCTAGGTGAGCAGTTCTTC